Included here is one T cell receptor beta chain sequence, with context. Germline CDR1 and CDR2: MNHEY and SVGAGI. Trimming took 6 bases from V and 0 from J, leaving 10 bases between them. The CDR3 sequence is 14 residues long. In the original processing: Quantification of nucleated cells was approximated via reference gene primer amplification. TCRdb keeps only in-frame clones here, not all; method: immunoSEQ multiplex PCR. The DNA gave D and trimming, while V, J and clone size come from that table. This table holds tens of thousands of clones, 75% to 90% found once. The record originates from a study of blood T cell repertoires in COVID-19. For the study at large: COVID-19 samples collected from the United States, Italy and Spain covered acute and convalescent phases. PBMCs, B-cell-depleted T cells, or T cells were the source of the cDNA or gDNA that made up the material.

V gene TRBV6-5 combines with J gene TRBJ2-3; possible D gene TRBD2, 6 bases. The clonotype originates from a woman aged 55 to 70 with acute or convalescent COVID-19. The source material was peripheral blood. The CDR3, as DNA: TGTGCCAGCAGGGAGAGCGGGAGCACAGATACGCAGTATTTT. This translates into CASRESGSTDTQYF.